This TCR beta chain was identified during a study of CD8 T cells in ankylosing spondylitis. Study results and limitations: Enrichment of disease-linked clones was reportedly significant in matched ankylosing spondylitis synovial fluid. Clones linked to the disease showed a CD8+ phenotype. They occurred at relatively low frequencies in peripheral blood. Apparently characteristic of ankylosing spondylitis blood was a TCR beta motif (about 8 highly homologous variants).

Quantitative barcoded 5'-RACE was used to prepare TCR beta libraries. TCRdb analysed the 5' RACE reads with MiXCR anew, one entry per CDR3 protein. The sample gives about 31,000 distinct CDR3 sequences, 7.2% of which show up once; over 9.5% is in the top ten. This CDR3 is built from 14 residues. Germline CDR1 is SGHTA and CDR2 is FQGNSA. V was clipped by 5 bases and J by 0 bases, with 5 bases between them. Notes on this clonotype: Antigen: not known.

This receptor was obtained from a male donor with ankylosing spondylitis or in good health (not recorded which). The J gene is TRBJ2-6, the V gene TRBV7-2; possibly TRBD1 for D (5 bases). Sequencing input: blood, either unsorted or a sorted T cell fraction (not recorded which). In DNA, the CDR3 is TGTGCCAGCAGCCAGGGCTCTGGGGCCAACGTCCTGACTTTC. This gives the protein CASSQGSGANVLTF.